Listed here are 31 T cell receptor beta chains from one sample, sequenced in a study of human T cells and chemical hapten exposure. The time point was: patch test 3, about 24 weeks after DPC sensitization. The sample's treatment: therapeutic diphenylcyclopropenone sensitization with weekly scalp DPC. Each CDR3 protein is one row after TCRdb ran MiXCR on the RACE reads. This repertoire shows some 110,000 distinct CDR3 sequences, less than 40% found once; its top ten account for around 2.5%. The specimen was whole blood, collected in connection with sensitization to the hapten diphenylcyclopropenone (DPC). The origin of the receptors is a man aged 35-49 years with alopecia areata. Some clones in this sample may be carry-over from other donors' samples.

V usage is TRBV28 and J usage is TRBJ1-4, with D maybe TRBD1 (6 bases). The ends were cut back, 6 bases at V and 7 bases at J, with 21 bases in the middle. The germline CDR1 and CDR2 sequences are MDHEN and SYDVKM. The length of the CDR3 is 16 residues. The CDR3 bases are TGTGCCAGCAGGCCAGGATACAGGGTTGGGGGTGAAAAACTGTTTTTT. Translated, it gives CASRPGYRVGGEKLFF.

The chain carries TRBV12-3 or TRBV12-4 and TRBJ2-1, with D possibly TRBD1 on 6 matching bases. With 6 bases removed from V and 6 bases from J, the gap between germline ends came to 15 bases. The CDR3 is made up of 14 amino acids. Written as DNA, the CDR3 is TGTGCCAGCAGCACTCCATGGGACACCAATGAGCAGTTCTTC. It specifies CASSTPWDTNEQFF.

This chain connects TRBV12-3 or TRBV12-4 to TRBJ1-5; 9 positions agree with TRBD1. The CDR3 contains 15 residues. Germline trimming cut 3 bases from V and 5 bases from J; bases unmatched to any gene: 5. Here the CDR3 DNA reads TGTGCCAGCAGTTTCCGGGGACAGGGTTATCAGCCCCAGCATTTT. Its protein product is CASSFRGQGYQPQHF.

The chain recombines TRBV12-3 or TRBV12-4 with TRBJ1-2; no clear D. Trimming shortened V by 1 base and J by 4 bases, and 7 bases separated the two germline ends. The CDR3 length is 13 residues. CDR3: CASSLGSFYGYTF. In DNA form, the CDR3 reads TGTGCCAGCAGTTTAGGATCATTCTATGGCTACACCTTC.

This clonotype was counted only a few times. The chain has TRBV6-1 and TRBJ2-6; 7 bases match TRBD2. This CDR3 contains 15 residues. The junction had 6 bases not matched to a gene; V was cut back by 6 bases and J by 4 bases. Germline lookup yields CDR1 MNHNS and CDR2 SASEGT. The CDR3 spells CASRGGEAGANVLTF. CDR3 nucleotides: TGTGCCAGCAGGGGGGGGGAGGCCGGGGCCAACGTCCTGACTTTC.

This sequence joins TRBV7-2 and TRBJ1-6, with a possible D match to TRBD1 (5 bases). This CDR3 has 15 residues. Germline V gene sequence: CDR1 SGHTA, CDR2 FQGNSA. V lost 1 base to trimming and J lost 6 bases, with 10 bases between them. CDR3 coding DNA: TGTGCCAGCAGCTTAGAGGTCAGGGCTAATTCACCCCTCCACTTT. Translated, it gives CASSLEVRANSPLHF. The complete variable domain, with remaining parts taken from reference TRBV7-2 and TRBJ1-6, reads GAGVSQSPSNKVTEKGKDVELRCDPISGHTALYWYRQSLGQGLEFLIYFQGNSAPDKSGLPSDRFSAERTGGSVSTLTIQRTQQEDSAVYLCASSLEVRANSPLHFGNGTRLTVT.

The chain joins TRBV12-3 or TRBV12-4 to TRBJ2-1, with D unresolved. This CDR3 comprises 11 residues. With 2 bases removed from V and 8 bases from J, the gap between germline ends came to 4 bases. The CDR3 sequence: CASSLSHEQFF. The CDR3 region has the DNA TGTGCCAGCAGTTTATCCCATGAGCAGTTCTTC.

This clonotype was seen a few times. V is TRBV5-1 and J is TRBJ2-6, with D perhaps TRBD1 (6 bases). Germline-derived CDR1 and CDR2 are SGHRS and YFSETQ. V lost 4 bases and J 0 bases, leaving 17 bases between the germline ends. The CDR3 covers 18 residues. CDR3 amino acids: CASSLRDTRSSGANVLTF. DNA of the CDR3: TGCGCCAGCAGCCTAAGGGACACACGGAGCTCTGGGGCCAACGTCCTGACTTTC.

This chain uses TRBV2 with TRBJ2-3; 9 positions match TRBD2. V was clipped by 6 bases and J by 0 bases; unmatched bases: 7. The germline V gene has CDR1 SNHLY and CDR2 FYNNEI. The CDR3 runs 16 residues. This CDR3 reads CASRGTSRSSTDTQYF. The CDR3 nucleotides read TGTGCCAGCAGAGGGACTAGCCGATCTAGCACAGATACGCAGTATTTT.

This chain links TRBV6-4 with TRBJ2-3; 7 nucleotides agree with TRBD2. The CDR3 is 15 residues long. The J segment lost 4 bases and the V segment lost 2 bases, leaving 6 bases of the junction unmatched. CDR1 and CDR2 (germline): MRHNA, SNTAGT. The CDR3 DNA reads TGTGCCAGCAGTGACGGCGGGAGTGATGCAGATACGCAGTATTTT. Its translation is CASSDGGSDADTQYF.

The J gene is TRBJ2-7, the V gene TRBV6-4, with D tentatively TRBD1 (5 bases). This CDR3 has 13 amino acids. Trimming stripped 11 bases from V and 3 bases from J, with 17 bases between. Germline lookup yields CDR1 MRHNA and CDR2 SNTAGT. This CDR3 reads CAGRQGRDYEQYF. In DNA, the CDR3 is TGTGCCGGTCGGCAGGGTAGGGACTACGAGCAGTACTTC.

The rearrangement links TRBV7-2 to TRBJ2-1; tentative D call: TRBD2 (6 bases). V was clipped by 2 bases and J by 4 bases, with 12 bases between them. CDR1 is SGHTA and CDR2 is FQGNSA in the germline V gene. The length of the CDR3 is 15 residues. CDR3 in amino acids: CASSLTGEGYNEQFF. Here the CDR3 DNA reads TGTGCCAGCAGCTTAACGGGAGAGGGGTACAATGAGCAGTTCTTC.

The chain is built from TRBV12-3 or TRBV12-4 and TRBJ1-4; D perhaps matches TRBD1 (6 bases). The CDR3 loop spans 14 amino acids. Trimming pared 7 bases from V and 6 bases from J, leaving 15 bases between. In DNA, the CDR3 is TGTGCCAGCACCCCCGGGACACCTTATGAAAAACTGTTTTTT. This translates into CASTPGTPYEKLFF.

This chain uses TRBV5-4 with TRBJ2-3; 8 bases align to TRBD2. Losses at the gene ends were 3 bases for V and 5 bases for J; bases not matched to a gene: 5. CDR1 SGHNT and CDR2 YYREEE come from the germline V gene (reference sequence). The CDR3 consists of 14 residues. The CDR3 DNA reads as TGTGCCAGCAGCTCTGGACTAGCAGTAGATACGCAGTATTTT. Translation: CASSSGLAVDTQYF.

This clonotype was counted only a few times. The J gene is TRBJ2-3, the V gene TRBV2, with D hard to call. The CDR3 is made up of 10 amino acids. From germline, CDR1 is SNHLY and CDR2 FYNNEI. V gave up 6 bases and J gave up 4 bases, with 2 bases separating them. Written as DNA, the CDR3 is TGTGCCAGCAGATCAGATACGCAGTATTTT. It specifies CASRSDTQYF.

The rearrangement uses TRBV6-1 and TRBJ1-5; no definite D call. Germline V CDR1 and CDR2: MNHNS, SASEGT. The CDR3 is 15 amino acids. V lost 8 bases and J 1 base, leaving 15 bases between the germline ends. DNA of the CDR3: TGTGCCAGCTCCCAAGAACCCGTGAGCAATCAGCCCCAGCATTTT. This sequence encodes CASSQEPVSNQPQHF.

CDR3 loop: CASSLFGDTEAFF. CDR3 sequence (DNA): TGTGCCAGCAGTTTATTCGGTGACACTGAAGCTTTCTTT. The chain is built from TRBV28 and TRBJ1-1; D is ambiguous. Germline V gives CDR1 MDHEN, CDR2 SYDVKM. The CDR3 has 13 amino acids. The V end lost 1 base, the J end lost 3 bases, and 6 bases lay between the germline ends.

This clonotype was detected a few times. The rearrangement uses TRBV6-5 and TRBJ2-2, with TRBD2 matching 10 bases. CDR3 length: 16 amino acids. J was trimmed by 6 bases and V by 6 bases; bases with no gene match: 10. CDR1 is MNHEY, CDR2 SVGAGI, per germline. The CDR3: CASRLRLAGAPGELFF. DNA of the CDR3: TGTGCCAGCAGACTTCGTCTAGCGGGAGCCCCCGGGGAGCTGTTTTTT.

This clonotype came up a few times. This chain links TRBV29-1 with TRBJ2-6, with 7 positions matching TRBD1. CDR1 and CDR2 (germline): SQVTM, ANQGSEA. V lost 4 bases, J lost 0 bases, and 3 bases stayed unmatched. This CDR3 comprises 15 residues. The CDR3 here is CSVGQGASGANVLTF. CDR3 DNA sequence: TGCAGCGTTGGACAGGGAGCCTCTGGGGCCAACGTCCTGACTTTC.

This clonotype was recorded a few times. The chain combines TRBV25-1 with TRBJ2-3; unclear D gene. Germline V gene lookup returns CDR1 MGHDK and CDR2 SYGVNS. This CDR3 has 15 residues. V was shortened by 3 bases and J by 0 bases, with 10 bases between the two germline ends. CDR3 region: CASSDTRSSTDTQYF. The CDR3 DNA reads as TGTGCCAGCAGTGATACCAGATCTAGCACAGATACGCAGTATTTT.

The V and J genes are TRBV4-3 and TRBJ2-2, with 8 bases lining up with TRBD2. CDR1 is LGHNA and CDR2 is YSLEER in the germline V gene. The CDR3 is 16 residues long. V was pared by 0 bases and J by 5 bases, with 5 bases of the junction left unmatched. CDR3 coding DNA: TGCGCCAGCAGCCAAGATACGGGGACTAGGACCGGGGAGCTGTTTTTT. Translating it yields CASSQDTGTRTGELFF.

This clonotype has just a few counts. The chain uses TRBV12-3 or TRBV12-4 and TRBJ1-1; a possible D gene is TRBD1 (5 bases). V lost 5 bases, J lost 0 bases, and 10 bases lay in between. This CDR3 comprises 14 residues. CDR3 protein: CASSPTELNTEAFF. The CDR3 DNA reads TGTGCCAGCAGTCCGACAGAGCTGAACACTGAAGCTTTCTTT.

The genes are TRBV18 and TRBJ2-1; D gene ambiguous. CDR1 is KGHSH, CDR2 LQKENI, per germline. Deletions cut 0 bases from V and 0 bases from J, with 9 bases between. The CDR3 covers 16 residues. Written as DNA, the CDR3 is TGTGCCAGCTCACCACCGAGTCTTAACTCCTACAATGAGCAGTTCTTC. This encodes CASSPPSLNSYNEQFF.

CDR3 loop: CASREREGGYNEQFF. CDR3 sequence (DNA): TGTGCCAGCAGGGAGCGGGAGGGTGGTTACAATGAGCAGTTCTTC. The J gene is TRBJ2-1, the V gene TRBV2; 10 positions match TRBD2. J was trimmed by 4 bases and V by 6 bases; bases with no gene match: 6. This CDR3 region has 15 residues. The germline V gene has CDR1 SNHLY and CDR2 FYNNEI. The full variable domain, rest sourced from reference TRBV2 and TRBJ2-1, is EPEVTQTPSHQVTQMGQEVILRCVPISNHLYFYWYRQILGQKVEFLVSFYNNEISEKSEIFDDQFSVERPDGSNFTLKIRSTKLEDSAMYFCASREREGGYNEQFFGPGTRLTVL.

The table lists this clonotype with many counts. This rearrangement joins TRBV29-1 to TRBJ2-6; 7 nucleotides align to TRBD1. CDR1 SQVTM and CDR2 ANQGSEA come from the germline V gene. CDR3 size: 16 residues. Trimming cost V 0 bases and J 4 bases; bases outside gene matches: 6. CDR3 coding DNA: TGCAGCGTTGAAGAATACAGGGGCTCGGGGGCCAACGTCCTGACTTTC. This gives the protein CSVEEYRGSGANVLTF.

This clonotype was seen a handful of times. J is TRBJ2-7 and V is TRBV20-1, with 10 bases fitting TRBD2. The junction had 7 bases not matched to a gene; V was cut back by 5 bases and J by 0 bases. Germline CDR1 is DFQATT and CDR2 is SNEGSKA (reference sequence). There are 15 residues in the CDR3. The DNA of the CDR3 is TGCAGTGCTTCTCCACTAGCGGGGAGCTCCTACGAGCAGTACGTC. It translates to CSASPLAGSSYEQYV.

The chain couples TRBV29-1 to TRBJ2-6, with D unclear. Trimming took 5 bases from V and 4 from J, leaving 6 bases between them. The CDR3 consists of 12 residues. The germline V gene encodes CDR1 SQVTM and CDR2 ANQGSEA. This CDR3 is CSVQEGANVLTF. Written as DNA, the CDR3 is TGCAGCGTTCAGGAGGGGGCCAACGTCCTGACTTTC.

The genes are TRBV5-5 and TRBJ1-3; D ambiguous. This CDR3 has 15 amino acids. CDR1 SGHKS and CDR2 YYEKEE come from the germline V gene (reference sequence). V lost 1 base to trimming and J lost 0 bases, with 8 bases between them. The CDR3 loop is CASSLSSHSGNTIYF. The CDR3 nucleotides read TGTGCCAGCAGCTTGAGTTCCCACTCTGGAAACACCATATATTTT. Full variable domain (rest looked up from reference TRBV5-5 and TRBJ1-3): DAGVTQSPTHLIKTRGQQVTLRCSPISGHKSVSWYQQVLGQGPQFIFQYYEKEERGRGNFPDRFSARQFPNYSSELNVNALLLGDSALYLCASSLSSHSGNTIYFGEGSWLTVV.

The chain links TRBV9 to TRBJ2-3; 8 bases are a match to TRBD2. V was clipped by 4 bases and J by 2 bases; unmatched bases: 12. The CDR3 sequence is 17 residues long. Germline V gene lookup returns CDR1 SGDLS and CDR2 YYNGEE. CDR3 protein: CASSPSTAGASTDTQYF. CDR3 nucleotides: TGTGCCAGCAGCCCCTCGACAGCGGGAGCCTCCACAGATACGCAGTATTTT.

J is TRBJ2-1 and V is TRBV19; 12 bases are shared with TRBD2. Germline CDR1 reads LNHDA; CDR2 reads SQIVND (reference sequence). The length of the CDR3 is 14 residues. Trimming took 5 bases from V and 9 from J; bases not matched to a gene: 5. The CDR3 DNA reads TGTGCCAGTAGTCTAACTAGCGGGAGGATTGAGCAGTTCTTC. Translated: CASSLTSGRIEQFF.

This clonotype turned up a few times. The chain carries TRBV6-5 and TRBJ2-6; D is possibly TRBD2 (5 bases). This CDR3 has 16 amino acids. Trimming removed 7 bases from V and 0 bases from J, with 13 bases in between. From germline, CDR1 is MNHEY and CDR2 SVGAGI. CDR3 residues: CASKLSGFSGANVLTF. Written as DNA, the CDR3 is TGTGCCAGCAAACTCTCGGGATTCTCTGGGGCCAACGTCCTGACTTTC.